These 26 T cell receptor beta chains were all obtained from the same sample, sequenced in a study of blood T cell repertoires in COVID-19. The assay was immunoSEQ multiplex PCR, and TCRdb's table has in-frame clones only and misses some. The repertoire holds about 130,000 clones, with about 81% as singletons. What was sequenced was peripheral blood. Every receptor here comes from a woman older than 75 with acute or convalescent COVID-19.

This chain joins TRBV27 and TRBJ1-6, with TRBD1 identical over 7 bases. V lost 5 bases to trimming and J lost 0 bases; unmatched junction nucleotides: 10. Germline values: CDR1 MNHEY, CDR2 SMNVEV (reference sequence). There are 18 residues in the CDR3. CDR3 in amino acids: CASSVTTGFGSYNSPLHF. CDR3 coding DNA: TGTGCCAGCAGTGTCACGACAGGGTTTGGCTCCTATAATTCACCCCTCCACTTT.

This clone was counted only a few times. The gene calls are TRBV7-9 and TRBJ2-2, with D perhaps matching TRBD1 (5 bases). Trimming left V 6 bases short and J 0 bases short, with 8 bases between. The CDR3 is 14 residues long. Germline CDR1 and CDR2: SEHNR and FQNEAQ (reference sequence). The CDR3 spells CASRDTSNTGELFF. The DNA for the CDR3 is TGTGCCAGCAGGGACACATCGAACACCGGGGAGCTGTTTTTT.

This clone occurred once. The chain employs TRBV12-3 or TRBV12-4 and TRBJ1-3, with unresolved D. The CDR3 has 12 amino acids. Trimming left V 10 bases short and J 4 bases short, with 11 bases between. CDR3 bases: TGTGCCAACGGCGGGGTCGGAAACACCATATATTTT. As protein: CANGGVGNTIYF.

CDR3 sequence (DNA): TGTGCCAGCAGCCGGACAGGGCCTAATTCACCCCTCCACTTT. It encodes CASSRTGPNSPLHF. The chain employs TRBV6-5 and TRBJ1-6, with 8 bases lining up with TRBD1. CDR1 MNHEY and CDR2 SVGAGI come from the germline V gene. The CDR3 is made up of 14 amino acids. Losses at the gene ends were 6 bases for V and 6 bases for J; bases not matched to a gene: 4.

This chain joins TRBV5-6 and TRBJ2-4; 9 bases map to TRBD1. The CDR3 sequence is 16 residues long. CDR1 and CDR2 from the germline V gene are SGHDT and YYEEEE. J lost 0 bases, V lost 4 bases, and 5 bases had no gene match. The CDR3 nucleotides read TGTGCCAGCAGCCCGGACAGGGGATTAGCCAAAAACATTCAGTACTTC. This translates into CASSPDRGLAKNIQYF.

This clone occurred once. V gene TRBV15 combines with J gene TRBJ2-7, with 8 bases lining up with TRBD2. CDR1 LNHNV and CDR2 YYDKDF come from the germline V gene (reference sequence). This CDR3 comprises 18 residues. The V and J ends lost 1 base and 0 bases, in that order; junction bases with no gene match: 11. The CDR3 spells CATSRVISGALDSYEQYF. The DNA for the CDR3 is TGTGCCACCAGCAGAGTAATTAGCGGGGCACTTGACTCCTACGAGCAGTACTTC. The whole variable domain, filled in from reference TRBV15 and TRBJ2-7, reads DAMVIQNPRYQVTQFGKPVTLSCSQTLNHNVMYWYQQKSSQAPKLLFHYYDKDFNNEADTPDNFQSRRPNTSFCFLDIRSPGLGDTAMYLCATSRVISGALDSYEQYFGPGTRLTVT.

The rearrangement joins TRBV3-1 (or the pseudogene TRBV3-2) to TRBJ1-5; the match to TRBD1 covers 10 bases. The junction had 2 bases not matched to a gene; V was cut back by 4 bases and J by 2 bases. Germline-derived CDR1 and CDR2 are LGHDT and YNNKEL (reference sequence). This CDR3 comprises 15 residues. The chain's CDR3 is CASSLGTGGNQPQHF. CDR3 DNA sequence: TGTGCCAGCAGCCTCGGGACAGGGGGCAATCAGCCCCAGCATTTT.

J is TRBJ1-4 and V is TRBV6-1; D remains ambiguous. V was trimmed by 3 bases and J by 6 bases, leaving 8 bases between them. This CDR3 is 13 amino acids long. The V gene's germline CDR1 is MNHNS and CDR2 SASEGT. The CDR3 spells CASSEIQDEKLFF. CDR3 DNA sequence: TGTGCCAGCAGTGAGATTCAGGATGAAAAACTGTTTTTT.

The CDR3 loop is CASSPYRDRVDNGYTF. The CDR3 nucleotides are TGCGCCAGCAGCCCCTACCGGGACAGGGTCGATAATGGCTACACCTTC. The chain has TRBV4-1 and TRBJ1-2, with 9 bases aligning to TRBD1. This CDR3 comprises 16 residues. Germline-derived CDR1 and CDR2 are MGHRA and YSYEKL. V lost 4 bases to trimming and J lost 6 bases; unmatched junction nucleotides: 12.

This sequence joins TRBV6-5 and TRBJ2-7; 11 positions match TRBD2. The CDR3 extends over 14 amino acids. The germline V gene encodes CDR1 MNHEY and CDR2 SVGAGI. Trimming took 6 bases from V and 9 from J; bases not matched to a gene: 10. CDR3 sequence reads: CASRASSGRTSQYF. The CDR3 DNA reads as TGTGCCAGCAGAGCTTCTAGCGGGAGGACCTCGCAGTACTTC.

The V gene is TRBV3-1 (or the pseudogene TRBV3-2), the J gene TRBJ2-1; D not certain. V was clipped by 0 bases and J by 9 bases, with 9 bases between them. CDR3 size: 13 residues. Germline V gives CDR1 LGHDT, CDR2 YNNKEL (reference sequence). In DNA, the CDR3 is TGTGCCAGCAGCCAAGAGTTGGTGAGTGAGCAGTTCTTC. Protein sequence: CASSQELVSEQFF.

The chain links TRBV5-4 to TRBJ2-7; the D gene is possibly TRBD2 (5 bases). The germline V gene has CDR1 SGHNT and CDR2 YYREEE (reference sequence). V dropped 3 bases and J dropped 4 bases, with 14 bases sitting between them. The CDR3 totals 14 residues. In DNA, the CDR3 is TGTGCCAGCAGCTCGGACCCGGGAAATTACGAGCAGTACTTC. This encodes CASSSDPGNYEQYF.

The chain has TRBV12-3 or TRBV12-4 and TRBJ2-1, with TRBD1 as a possible D gene (6 bases). The CDR3 sequence is 13 residues long. The V end was cut by 1 base, the J end by 6 bases, with 7 bases between. The CDR3 DNA is TGTGCCAGCAGTTTAGACAGGGTCAATGAGCAGTTCTTC. Encoded protein: CASSLDRVNEQFF.

V usage is TRBV3-1 (or the pseudogene TRBV3-2) and J usage is TRBJ2-2; TRBD2 aligns across 14 bases. The CDR3 is 20 residues long. Germline assignment: CDR1 LGHDT and CDR2 YNNKEL (reference sequence). V lost 0 bases and J lost 3; bases outside the gene matches: 9. The CDR3 coding sequence is TGTGCCAGCAGCCAAGATCAGGGGACTAGCGGGAGATCCGACACCGGGGAGCTGTTTTTT. It translates to CASSQDQGTSGRSDTGELFF.

The chain couples TRBV4-1 to TRBJ2-7, with 13 bases lining up with TRBD2. Germline V gene lookup returns CDR1 MGHRA and CDR2 YSYEKL. The CDR3 totals 15 residues. After removal of 5 bases from V and 7 bases from J, the junction contained 8 bases not matched to a gene. CDR3: CASSKLAGGLWEQYF. CDR3 bases: TGCGCCAGCAGCAAACTAGCGGGAGGGCTGTGGGAGCAGTACTTC.

The rearrangement links TRBV7-9 to TRBJ1-2, with D maybe TRBD1 (6 bases). Germline assignment: CDR1 SEHNR and CDR2 FQNEAQ (reference sequence). This CDR3 spans 14 amino acids. V was shortened by 4 bases and J by 0 bases, with 9 bases between the two germline ends. The CDR3 sequence: CASSSRGANYGYTF. The CDR3 nucleotides are TGTGCCAGCAGCTCCAGGGGAGCTAACTATGGCTACACCTTC.

The V and J genes are TRBV19 and TRBJ1-2; D ambiguous. The CDR3 consists of 15 residues. V lost 4 bases and J 2 bases, leaving 14 bases between the germline ends. From germline, CDR1 is LNHDA and CDR2 SQIVND (reference sequence). The CDR3 DNA is TGTGCCAGTAGTACCCCATCCCACAGAAACTATGGCTACACCTTC. This codes for CASSTPSHRNYGYTF.

The chain carries TRBV7-8 and TRBJ1-4; tentative D call: TRBD1 (5 bases). This CDR3 has 15 residues. Looked up from germline, CDR1 is SGHVS and CDR2 is FQNEAQ. The V end was cut by 4 bases, the J end by 8 bases, with 17 bases between. The DNA for the CDR3 is TGTGCCAGCAGCTCACAGGCGTGGAAGCAGGAAAAACTGTTTTTT. Its translation: CASSSQAWKQEKLFF.

This sequence joins TRBV9 and TRBJ2-7, with TRBD2 matching over 11 bases. Germline V gene sequence: CDR1 SGDLS, CDR2 YYNGEE. The CDR3 spans 22 residues. The J segment lost 2 bases and the V segment lost 4 bases, leaving 26 bases of the junction unmatched. The CDR3 reads CASSPRVLAGGGSPGRPYEQYF. For the CDR3, the DNA is TGTGCCAGCAGCCCAAGGGTCCTAGCGGGAGGTGGGTCCCCCGGGAGGCCCTACGAGCAGTACTTC.

The chain has TRBV10-2 and TRBJ2-5; TRBD2 matches 12 bases. J was trimmed by 0 bases and V by 6 bases; bases with no gene match: 5. Germline-derived CDR1 and CDR2 are WSHSY and SAAADI. The CDR3 runs to 16 residues. The CDR3 DNA follows: TGCGCCAGCAGACCAACTAGCGGGGGGTACCAAGAGACCCAGTACTTC. Translation: CASRPTSGGYQETQYF.

This clone has only one observation. V usage is TRBV6-5 and J usage is TRBJ2-2, with 7 bases lining up with TRBD2. The CDR3 has 15 amino acids. J was trimmed by 4 bases and V by 9 bases; bases with no gene match: 11. Germline V lookup: CDR1 MNHEY, CDR2 SVGAGI. CDR3 region: CASGSRGLPTGELFF. For the CDR3, the DNA is TGTGCCAGTGGTTCGCGGGGACTACCCACCGGGGAGCTGTTTTTT.

This rearrangement joins TRBV5-6 to TRBJ2-3, with D possibly TRBD1 on 6 matching bases. With 2 bases removed from V and 1 base from J, the gap between germline ends came to 8 bases. The CDR3 totals 14 residues. Germline V gene sequence: CDR1 SGHDT, CDR2 YYEEEE. CDR3 region: CASSLPGGTDTQYF. CDR3 bases: TGTGCCAGCAGCTTACCAGGGGGCACAGATACGCAGTATTTT.

This chain joins TRBV7-2 and TRBJ2-7; D might be TRBD1 (6 bases). CDR3 length equals 14 residues. The V and J ends lost 3 bases and 2 bases respectively, with 11 bases between them. Per the germline V gene, CDR1 is SGHTA and CDR2 is FQGNSA. The CDR3 DNA reads as TGTGCCAGCAGCTTTAATAGGGGGACCTACGAGCAGTACTTC. The encoded protein is CASSFNRGTYEQYF.

There are a few counts of this clone. This chain joins TRBV2 and TRBJ1-4; weak D call: TRBD1 (6 bases). V shed 3 bases and J shed 6 bases, with 17 bases lying between them. This CDR3 is 16 amino acids long. In germline, CDR1 is SNHLY, CDR2 FYNNEI. In DNA, the CDR3 is TGTGCCAGCAGTGATGGCCAGGGGCGATTTGATGAAAAACTGTTTTTT. Translating gives CASSDGQGRFDEKLFF.

CDR3 sequence (DNA): TGCGCCAGCAGCCAAGGGACAGGGGGTATCAACACTGAAGCTTTCTTT. Its translation: CASSQGTGGINTEAFF. The V and J genes are TRBV4-3 and TRBJ1-1, with 10 bases matching TRBD1. This CDR3 comprises 16 residues. The V gene's germline CDR1 is LGHNA and CDR2 YSLEER. After removal of 1 base from V and 2 bases from J, the junction contained 4 bases not matched to a gene.

The rearrangement uses TRBV19 and TRBJ1-5; tentatively, D is TRBD1 (5 bases). V was cut by 3 bases and J by 2 bases, with 11 bases left in between. Germline lookup yields CDR1 LNHDA and CDR2 SQIVND (reference sequence). The CDR3 has 15 amino acids. CDR3 DNA: TGTGCCAGTAGTATTATATGGGGGGGCAATCAGCCCCAGCATTTT. Translation: CASSIIWGGNQPQHF.